This record looks at one T cell receptor (beta chain) sequence and its context. The antigen remains undetermined. V was pared by 6 bases and J by 8 bases, with 14 bases between. There are 13 residues in the CDR3. Looked up from germline, CDR1 is LNHDA and CDR2 is SQIVND (reference sequence). Sequencing was performed with immunoSEQ multiplex PCR; in TCRdb, only in-frame clones are kept and a portion is missing. The sample contains 65,000 or so clones, around 93% of which appear only once. This sample is drawn from a study of OX40 agonist ivuxolimab in advanced cancers. Across the study: Ivuxolimab, an antibody that agonizes OX40 (CD134), was administered to the patients. Dose-escalation patients had hepatocellular carcinoma, melanoma, renal cell or head and neck cancer. General study results and limits: More expanded clones were found, on average, in CD8+ than in CD4+ T cells.

The source material was CD4+ or CD8+ T cells sorted from blood, sampled in a trial of the OX40 agonist ivuxolimab. The chain combines TRBV19 with TRBJ2-4; D possibly matches TRBD1 or TRBD2 (5 bases each). The TCR comes from an adult with an advanced solid tumor such as melanoma, head and neck, liver or kidney cancer. CDR3 nucleotides: TGTGCCAGTAGCGAGGGACGGCGGGACATTCAGTACTTC. Its protein is CASSEGRRDIQYF.